This TCR beta chain was found in a study of T cell responses to AZD1222 COVID-19 vaccine. Study-wide findings and caveats: Spike-wide coverage was observed for vaccine-associated CD4 TCRs, with dominant responses at 160-218 and 743-854. Females made up more of the donors, who were largely white British, and clonal diversity may have come out too low.

CDR3 length equals 12 residues. Looked up from germline, CDR1 is SQVTM and CDR2 is ANQGSEA. Trimming cost V 6 bases and J 9 bases, with 16 bases left between them. This clone has just one count. Its antigen is currently unknown. Method: immunoSEQ multiplex PCR; TCRdb's copy keeps in-frame clones and lacks some. The sample contains roughly 90,000 clones, 80% to 90% of which appear only once. Pooling of second doses given at about 4 or about 12 weeks was done. The chain joins TRBV29-1 to TRBJ2-3; D gene ambiguous. This specimen consisted of peripheral blood, obtained 28 days after the second AZD1222 dose. The TCR originated in an adult who received the AZD1222 COVID-19 vaccine. The CDR3 nucleotides read TGCAGCGTCCGGGCCTTTGAGATAACGCAGTATTTT. Translation gives CSVRAFEITQYF.